A single sample is the source of the 11 T cell receptor beta chains below, sequenced in a study of cytomegalovirus exposure and HLA in healthy donors. Profiled with immunoSEQ multiplex PCR; TCRdb holds only in-frame clones, not every one. Of about 150,000 clones listed, about 89% are singletons. Sequencing was performed on PBMCs. The receptors shown here come from a woman aged 18-35 years in good health and CMV-seropositive.

The chain combines TRBV7-2 with TRBJ2-7, with TRBD1 identical over 10 bases. V dropped 3 bases and J dropped 4; count of bases not matched to a gene: 6. The CDR3 runs to 15 residues. CDR1 is SGHTA and CDR2 is FQGNSA in the germline V gene. The CDR3, as DNA: TGTGCCAGCAGCTTGGGTGGGACAGGGGTGTACGAGCAGTACTTC. As protein: CASSLGGTGVYEQYF.

The genes are TRBV9 and TRBJ2-1; 11 nucleotides agree with TRBD2. This CDR3 contains 18 residues. V was clipped by 2 bases and J by 1 base; unmatched bases: 8. Germline values: CDR1 SGDLS, CDR2 YYNGEE. CDR3 loop: CASSVAVAGGVSYNEQFF. The CDR3 DNA reads as TGTGCCAGCAGCGTCGCCGTAGCGGGAGGGGTTTCCTACAATGAGCAGTTCTTC.

V is TRBV11-3 and J is TRBJ2-3; TRBD2 aligns across 7 bases. The CDR3 is made up of 16 amino acids. The trim removed 1 base at V and 4 bases at J, leaving 8 bases unmatched. From germline, CDR1 is SGHNT and CDR2 YENEEA. The CDR3 is CASSLGWRERPDTQYF. For the CDR3, the DNA is TGTGCCAGCAGCTTAGGATGGCGGGAGAGGCCAGATACGCAGTATTTT.

The chain links TRBV4-1 to TRBJ2-2, with 9 bases fitting TRBD2. Trimming at V came to 3 bases and at J to 5 bases, leaving 4 bases not matched to a gene. Germline CDR1 and CDR2: MGHRA and YSYEKL. The CDR3 sequence is 15 residues long. CDR3 nucleotides: TGCGCCAGCAGCCATCCAGCGGGAGGAACCGGGGAGCTGTTTTTT. It is translated as CASSHPAGGTGELFF.

The V gene is TRBV6-4, the J gene TRBJ2-1; no reliable D call. The V gene lost 3 bases and the J gene lost 0 bases, with 9 bases spanning the gap. CDR3 size: 15 residues. Germline V gene lookup returns CDR1 MRHNA and CDR2 SNTAGT. The chain's CDR3 is CASSEFASSYNEQFF. The DNA of the CDR3 is TGTGCCAGCAGTGAGTTTGCCAGCTCCTACAATGAGCAGTTCTTC.

V usage is TRBV28 and J usage is TRBJ2-6; 8 nucleotides align to TRBD1. CDR3 size: 20 residues. J was trimmed by 3 bases and V by 5 bases; bases with no gene match: 18. The germline CDR1 and CDR2 sequences are MDHEN and SYDVKM. The CDR3 reads CASSELWAGGIGGGANVLTF. CDR3 bases: TGTGCCAGCAGTGAGCTCTGGGCAGGGGGCATTGGTGGTGGGGCCAACGTCCTGACTTTC.

CDR3 in amino acids: CASSQVSRTYHGYTF. The CDR3 DNA reads as TGCGCCAGCAGCCAAGTCTCCCGGACTTATCATGGCTACACCTTC. V usage is TRBV4-1 and J usage is TRBJ1-2; D not certain. Trimming left V 1 base short and J 6 bases short, with 15 bases between. CDR3 length: 15 amino acids. Germline CDR1 MGHRA, CDR2 YSYEKL.

The rearrangement uses TRBV28 and TRBJ2-7; the match to TRBD1 covers 9 bases. Per germline, CDR1 MDHEN and CDR2 SYDVKM. The CDR3 runs to 14 residues. The junction had 9 bases not matched to a gene; V was cut back by 6 bases and J by 6 bases. CDR3 sequence (DNA): TGTGCCAGCAGCCCTGGGACAGGGAGGAGCGAGCAGTACTTC. Amino acid sequence: CASSPGTGRSEQYF.

CDR3 coding DNA: TGTGCCAGCAGCTTATTACTAGCGGGAGAGGTTGGTCAGTTCTTC. Its protein product is CASSLLLAGEVGQFF. This chain uses TRBV7-9 with TRBJ2-1, with TRBD2 matching over 11 bases. Trimming at V came to 2 bases and at J to 13 bases, leaving 10 bases not matched to a gene. Germline V gene data show CDR1 as SEHNR and CDR2 as FQNEAQ (reference sequence). CDR3 length: 15 residues.

The chain is built from TRBV27 and TRBJ2-1, with a possible D match to TRBD1 (6 bases). The germline V gene has CDR1 MNHEY and CDR2 SMNVEV (reference sequence). The germline V and J ends were trimmed by 5 bases and 5 bases, with 13 bases remaining between them. The CDR3 is 14 residues long. DNA for the CDR3: TGTGCCAGCAGTCAACAGGGACCCAACAATGAGCAGTTCTTC. It yields the protein CASSQQGPNNEQFF.

A single count supports this clone. The J gene is TRBJ2-3, the V gene TRBV9; possible D gene TRBD2, 5 bases. Germline-derived CDR1 and CDR2 are SGDLS and YYNGEE. Trimming removed 7 bases from V and 6 bases from J, with 21 bases in between. The CDR3 is 15 residues long. The CDR3 nucleotides read TGTGCCAGCGACCATTCGGGGAGCCTTCGGGATACGCAGTATTTT. Its translation: CASDHSGSLRDTQYF.